This TCR beta chain came from a study of shared clonotypes between healthy human individuals. This CDR3 has 11 amino acids. Germline V lookup: CDR1 MNHEY, CDR2 SVGAGI. Between the trimmed V and J ends, which lost 8 bases and 0 bases, there was a span of 5 bases. Overall study results and limits: Among several donors, approximately 4.6% of naive CD4 clonotypes were found in common. Relative to their counterparts shared across all four donors, non-shared clonotypes exhibited diminished generation probabilities. Clonotype sharing across donors was expected to vary with sequencing depth.

Nashville, Tennessee was home to all donors, each a Caucasian adult. Libraries were prepared by immunoSEQ multiplex PCR; TCRdb keeps only in-frame clonotypes and omits some of them. The table shows more than 2 million clones, with roughly 94% occurring only once. With regard to this clone: The antigen remains undetermined.

This sequence was found in a man aged 18 to 30 in good health. Sequencing used naive CD4+ T cells sorted from blood. Subset indicated: CD45RA+ positively selected. The V call is TRBV6-5, the J call TRBJ2-7, with D uncertain. The CDR3: CASQSSYEQYF. The DNA of the CDR3 is TGTGCCAGCCAGTCCTCCTACGAGCAGTACTTC.